The present entry profiles one TCR beta chain with its context. Its antigen is unidentified. From the 5' RACE reads, TCRdb called clonotypes with MiXCR, one entry per CDR3 protein. The sample carries about 57,000 distinct CDR3 sequences, 12% recorded once. The germline V and J ends were trimmed by 7 bases and 1 base, with 10 bases remaining between them. Germline V gene lookup returns CDR1 SEHNR and CDR2 FQNEAQ (reference sequence). The CDR3 totals 13 residues. The sample belongs to a study of T-cell memory formation after mild COVID-19. Study overall: Clusters were largely donor specific.

Regarding the study as a whole: Whether second-wave clones peaking at day 37 were SARS-CoV-2 specific went unconfirmed. CD4+ contracting clones were found mainly in CM and EM, and CD8+ ones in EMRA. Contracting clones, day 15 to 85, had balanced CD4/CD8, and later expanders favored CD4+.

Sequencing was done on a sample of PBMCs or a T cell subset sorted from them (not recorded which). The origin of this receptor is a man younger than 30 who had mild COVID-19 (a few samples of this study predate the infection). Cell type and time point are not known. The genes are TRBV7-9 and TRBJ2-5; D is unresolved. The CDR3 nucleotides read TGTGCCAGCATCAGGAGCCTCCAAGAGACCCAGTACTTC. This codes for CASIRSLQETQYF.